Following are 14 T cell receptor beta chains from one sample sequenced in a study of blood T cell repertoires in COVID-19. Using immunoSEQ multiplex PCR, the repertoire was profiled, and TCRdb retains in-frame clones only, with some absent. In the table there are over 150,000 clones, approximately 90% of which are singletons. Sequenced input: peripheral blood. These TCRs come from a woman in her 70s with COVID-19, enrolled during active disease.

The chain couples TRBV28 to TRBJ1-2; 11 bases align to TRBD1. Looked up from germline, CDR1 is MDHEN and CDR2 is SYDVKM. J was trimmed by 10 bases and V by 6 bases; bases with no gene match: 10. CDR3 length: 14 residues. The CDR3 nucleotides are TGTGCCAGCAGGGATCCGGGACAGGGGGGAGACTACACCTTC. Its protein is CASRDPGQGGDYTF.

The chain links TRBV24-1 to TRBJ2-2; weak D call: TRBD2 (5 bases). CDR1 is KGHDR, CDR2 SFDVKD, per germline. The ends were cut back, 4 bases at V and 5 bases at J, with 13 bases in the middle. The CDR3 sequence is 15 residues long. CDR3 loop: CATSEDGEGTGELFF. In DNA, the CDR3 is TGTGCCACCAGTGAAGACGGAGAGGGTACCGGGGAGCTGTTTTTT.

The chain links TRBV11-3 to TRBJ2-5, with unresolved D. CDR3 size: 12 residues. Deletions cut 4 bases from V and 7 bases from J, with 10 bases between. Germline loops: CDR1 SGHNT, CDR2 YENEEA. For the CDR3, the DNA is TGTGCCAGCAGCTCGACTTCGGGGACCCAGTACTTC. It codes for CASSSTSGTQYF.

The CDR3 region has the DNA TGTGCCAGTAGTATAGTAGGCGGAGCCGGGGAGCTGTTTTTT. It is translated as CASSIVGGAGELFF. The chain recombines TRBV19 with TRBJ2-2, with D uncertain. Germline V gene lookup returns CDR1 LNHDA and CDR2 SQIVND (reference sequence). There are 14 residues in the CDR3. Trimming took off 1 base at V and 6 bases at J, with 9 bases between the two ends.

This chain connects TRBV6-5 to TRBJ1-2; D is ambiguous. The V end lost 5 bases, the J end lost 4 bases, and 8 bases lay between the germline ends. CDR1 is MNHEY, CDR2 SVGAGI, per germline. The CDR3 sequence is 12 residues long. The CDR3 here is CASSPRGYGYTF. CDR3 nucleotides: TGTGCCAGCAGTCCCCGGGGCTATGGCTACACCTTC.

The chain is built from TRBV5-1 and TRBJ1-2; D perhaps matches TRBD1 (6 bases). Per the germline V gene, CDR1 is SGHRS and CDR2 is YFSETQ. CDR3 length: 15 amino acids. The V gene lost 4 bases and the J gene lost 7 bases, with 20 bases spanning the gap. The DNA for the CDR3 is TGCGCCAGCAGCGCCTACCGGGACATCAGGACTGGCTACACCTTC. This gives the protein CASSAYRDIRTGYTF.

The chain carries TRBV7-2 and TRBJ2-1; perhaps TRBD2 as D (5 bases). This CDR3 region has 15 residues. From germline, CDR1 is SGHTA and CDR2 FQGNSA. The V and J ends lost 5 bases and 0 bases respectively, with 11 bases between them. The CDR3 nucleotides are TGTGCCAGCAGCCACGGACTCCCCTCCTACAATGAGCAGTTCTTC. Protein sequence: CASSHGLPSYNEQFF.

The CDR3, as DNA: TGTGCCAGCAGCTTAGGAGTAGTATCTTCCGGCGAGCAGTACTTC. Amino acid sequence: CASSLGVVSSGEQYF. The rearrangement uses TRBV11-3 and TRBJ2-7; D not certain. The CDR3 runs 15 residues. V lost 1 base and J lost 6, with 16 bases in between. Germline V lookup: CDR1 SGHNT, CDR2 YENEEA.

This chain connects TRBV27 to TRBJ1-2; possible D gene TRBD1, 6 bases. This CDR3 has 15 residues. The V end was cut by 0 bases, the J end by 4 bases, with 12 bases between. The germline V gene has CDR1 MNHEY and CDR2 SMNVEV (reference sequence). CDR3 nucleotide sequence: TGTGCCAGCAGTTTATCAACCAGGGGATCCTATGGCTACACCTTC. Translated: CASSLSTRGSYGYTF.

The rearrangement joins TRBV2 to TRBJ2-7; TRBD1 is a possible D gene (6 bases). Germline CDR1 SNHLY, CDR2 FYNNEI. The germline V and J ends were trimmed by 6 bases and 3 bases, with 9 bases remaining between them. CDR3 length: 12 amino acids. The CDR3 spells CASSQTGYEQYF. DNA for the CDR3: TGTGCCAGCAGCCAGACAGGCTACGAGCAGTACTTC.

The chain carries TRBV2 and TRBJ1-1; 7 nucleotides match TRBD1. Germline values: CDR1 SNHLY, CDR2 FYNNEI. V dropped 5 bases and J dropped 1; count of bases not matched to a gene: 1. This CDR3 comprises 13 residues. The CDR3 DNA reads TGTGCCAGCAGTTGGACAGGGAACACTGAAGCTTTCTTT. Its translation: CASSWTGNTEAFF.

This rearrangement joins TRBV9 to TRBJ2-3; no firm D call. CDR3 length equals 14 residues. Per the germline V gene, CDR1 is SGDLS and CDR2 is YYNGEE. V dropped 0 bases and J dropped 1 base, with 6 bases sitting between them. CDR3 nucleotide sequence: TGTGCCAGCAGCGTAGCCCCCGGCACAGATACGCAGTATTTT. Its protein is CASSVAPGTDTQYF.

The V call is TRBV29-1, the J call TRBJ2-7; 8 bases map to TRBD1. CDR1 is SQVTM and CDR2 is ANQGSEA in the germline V gene. The CDR3 runs 12 residues. The V gene end was trimmed by 6 bases and the J gene end by 6 bases; junction bases not matched to a gene: 7. The CDR3 sequence: CSVISTGVEQYF. The CDR3 DNA sequence: TGCAGCGTCATTTCGACAGGGGTCGAGCAGTACTTC.

The rearrangement uses TRBV28 and TRBJ2-5; TRBD2 matches 7 bases. The J segment lost 0 bases and the V segment lost 6 bases, leaving 7 bases of the junction unmatched. Germline V gene lookup returns CDR1 MDHEN and CDR2 SYDVKM. There are 15 residues in the CDR3. Written as DNA, the CDR3 is TGTGCCAGCAGAAGCCCGGGGGGATACCAAGAGACCCAGTACTTC. Residues: CASRSPGGYQETQYF.